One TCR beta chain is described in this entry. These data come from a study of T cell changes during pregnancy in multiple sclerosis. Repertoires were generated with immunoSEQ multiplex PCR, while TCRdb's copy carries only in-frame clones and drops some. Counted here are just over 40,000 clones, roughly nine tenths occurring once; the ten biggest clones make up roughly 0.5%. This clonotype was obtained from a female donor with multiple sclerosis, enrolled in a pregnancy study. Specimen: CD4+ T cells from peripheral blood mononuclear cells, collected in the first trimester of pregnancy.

CDR3 sequence: CASSANRDQPQHF. The CDR3 DNA sequence: TGTGCCAGCAGTGCTAACAGGGACCAGCCCCAGCATTTT. This chain joins TRBV6-1 and TRBJ1-5, with D possibly matching TRBD1 (6 bases). Deletions cut 4 bases from V and 7 bases from J, with 11 bases between. Germline loops: CDR1 MNHNS, CDR2 SASEGT. The CDR3 covers 13 residues.